This paragraph reports one T cell receptor (beta chain). Its antigen is not identified. Trimming stripped 4 bases from V and 5 bases from J, with 12 bases between. Per the germline V gene, CDR1 is KGHSH and CDR2 is LQKENI. The CDR3 loop spans 14 amino acids. Included in the TCR beta cDNA libraries were unique molecular identifiers. Each CDR3 protein gets one entry after TCRdb re-called the PCR reads with MiXCR. There are roughly 400,000 distinct CDR3 sequences in the sample; roughly 38% occur only once, and 6% to 9% lies in the top ten. These data belong to a study of post-analysis software for immune sequencing data. Overall study findings and caveats: Controls showed lower frequencies than patients for 4 or 5 TRBV segments, and TRBV5-6, TRBV5-1 and TRBV20-1 were among these.

The chain is built from TRBV18 and TRBJ1-5; D is ambiguous. The TCR comes from a girl aged 2-10 years with multiple sclerosis. Sequencing was performed on blood. The CDR3 nucleotides are TGTGCCAGCTCACTTGGACTGGGCGATCAGCCCCAGCATTTT. Its translation is CASSLGLGDQPQHF.